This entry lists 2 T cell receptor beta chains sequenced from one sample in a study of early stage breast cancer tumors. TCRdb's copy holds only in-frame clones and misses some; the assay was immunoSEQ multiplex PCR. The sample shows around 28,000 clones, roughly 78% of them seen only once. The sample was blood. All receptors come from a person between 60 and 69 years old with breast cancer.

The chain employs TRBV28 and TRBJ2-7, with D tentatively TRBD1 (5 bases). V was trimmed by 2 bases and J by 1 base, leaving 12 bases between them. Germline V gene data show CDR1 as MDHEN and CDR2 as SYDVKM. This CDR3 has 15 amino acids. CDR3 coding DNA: TGTGCCAGCAGTTTAGTAAGGGGCCTGTCCTACGAGCAGTACTTC. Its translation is CASSLVRGLSYEQYF. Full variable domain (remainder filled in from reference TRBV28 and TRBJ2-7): DVKVTQSSRYLVKRTGEKVFLECVQDMDHENMFWYRQDPGLGLRLIYFSYDVKMKEKGDIPEGYSVSREKKERFSLILESASTNQTSMYLCASSLVRGLSYEQYFGPGTRLTVT.

This CDR3 reads CASNRGSSTDTQYF. The CDR3 DNA is TGCGCCAGCAACAGGGGTAGTAGCACAGATACGCAGTATTTT. The genes are TRBV5-1 and TRBJ2-3; TRBD1 agrees at 7 bases. Germline CDR1 reads SGHRS; CDR2 reads YFSETQ. The CDR3 runs to 14 residues. V shed 6 bases and J 0 bases; nucleotides not matched to a gene: 4.